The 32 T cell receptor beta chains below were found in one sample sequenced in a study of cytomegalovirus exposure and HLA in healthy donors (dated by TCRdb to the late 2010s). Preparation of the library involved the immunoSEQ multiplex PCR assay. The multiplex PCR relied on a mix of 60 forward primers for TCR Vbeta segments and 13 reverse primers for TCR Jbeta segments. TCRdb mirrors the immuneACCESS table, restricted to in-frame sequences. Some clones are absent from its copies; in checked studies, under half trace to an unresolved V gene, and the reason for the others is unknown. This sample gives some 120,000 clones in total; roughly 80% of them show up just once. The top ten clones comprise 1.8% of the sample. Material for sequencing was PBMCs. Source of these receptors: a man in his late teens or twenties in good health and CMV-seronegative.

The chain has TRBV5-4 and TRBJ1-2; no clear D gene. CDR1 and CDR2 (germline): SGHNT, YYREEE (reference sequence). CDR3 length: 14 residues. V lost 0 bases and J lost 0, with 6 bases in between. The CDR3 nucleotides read TGTGCCAGCAGCTTGGCTGGCCCTAACTATGGCTACACCTTC. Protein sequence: CASSLAGPNYGYTF.

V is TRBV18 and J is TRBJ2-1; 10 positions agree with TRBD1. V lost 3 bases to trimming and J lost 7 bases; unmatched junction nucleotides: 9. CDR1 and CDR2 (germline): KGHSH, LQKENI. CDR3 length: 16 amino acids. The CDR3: CASSPGTGAPYNEQFF. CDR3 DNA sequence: TGTGCCAGCTCACCCGGGACAGGGGCCCCTTATAATGAGCAGTTCTTC.

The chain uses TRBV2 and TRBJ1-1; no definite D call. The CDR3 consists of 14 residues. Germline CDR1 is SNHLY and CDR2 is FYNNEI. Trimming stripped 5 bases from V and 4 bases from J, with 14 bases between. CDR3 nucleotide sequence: TGTGCCAGCAGTCCCCATGAGGTGGCCACTGAAGCTTTCTTT. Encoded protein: CASSPHEVATEAFF.

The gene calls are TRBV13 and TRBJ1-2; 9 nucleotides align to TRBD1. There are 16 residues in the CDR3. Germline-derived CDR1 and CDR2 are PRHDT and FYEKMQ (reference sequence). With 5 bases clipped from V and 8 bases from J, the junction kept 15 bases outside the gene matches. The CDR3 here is CASSRGGQGLPRGYTF. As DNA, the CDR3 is TGTGCCAGCAGCCGGGGGGGACAGGGACTACCTAGGGGCTACACCTTC.

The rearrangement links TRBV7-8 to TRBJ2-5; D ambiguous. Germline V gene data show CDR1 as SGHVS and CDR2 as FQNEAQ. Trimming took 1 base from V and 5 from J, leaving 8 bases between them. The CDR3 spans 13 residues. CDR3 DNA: TGTGCCAGCAGCTTAGGTCCCTTGGAGACCCAGTACTTC. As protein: CASSLGPLETQYF.

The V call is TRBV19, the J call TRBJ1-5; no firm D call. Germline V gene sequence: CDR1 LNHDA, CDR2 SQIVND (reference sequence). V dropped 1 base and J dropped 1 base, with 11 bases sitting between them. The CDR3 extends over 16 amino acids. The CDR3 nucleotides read TGTGCCAGTAGTATAGGGTCCAGAGGGAGCAATCAGCCCCAGCATTTT. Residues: CASSIGSRGSNQPQHF.

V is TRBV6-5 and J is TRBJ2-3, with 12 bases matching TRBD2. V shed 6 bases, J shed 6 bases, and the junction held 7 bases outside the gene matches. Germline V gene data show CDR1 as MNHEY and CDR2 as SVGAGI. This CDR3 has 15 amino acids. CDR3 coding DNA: TGTGCCAGCAGACCTAGCGGGGGGGTCCGTGATACGCAGTATTTT. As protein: CASRPSGGVRDTQYF.

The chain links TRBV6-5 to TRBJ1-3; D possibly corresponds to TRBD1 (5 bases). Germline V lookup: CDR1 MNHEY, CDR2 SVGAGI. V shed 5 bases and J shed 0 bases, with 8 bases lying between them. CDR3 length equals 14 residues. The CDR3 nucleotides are TGTGCCAGCAGTGGACATTTCTCTGGAAACACCATATATTTT. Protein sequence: CASSGHFSGNTIYF.

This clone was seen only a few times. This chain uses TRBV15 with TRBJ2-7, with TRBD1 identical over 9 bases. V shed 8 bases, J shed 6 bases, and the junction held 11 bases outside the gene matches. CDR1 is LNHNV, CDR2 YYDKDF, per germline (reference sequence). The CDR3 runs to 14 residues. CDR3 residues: CATGRDRVSIEQYF. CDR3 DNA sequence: TGTGCCACCGGCCGGGACAGGGTGTCAATCGAGCAGTACTTC.

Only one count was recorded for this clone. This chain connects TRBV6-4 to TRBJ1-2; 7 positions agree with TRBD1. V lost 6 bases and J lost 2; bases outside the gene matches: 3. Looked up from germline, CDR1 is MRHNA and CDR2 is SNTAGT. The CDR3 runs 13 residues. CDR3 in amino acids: CASRQGINYGYTF. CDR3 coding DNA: TGTGCCAGCAGACAGGGGATCAACTATGGCTACACCTTC.

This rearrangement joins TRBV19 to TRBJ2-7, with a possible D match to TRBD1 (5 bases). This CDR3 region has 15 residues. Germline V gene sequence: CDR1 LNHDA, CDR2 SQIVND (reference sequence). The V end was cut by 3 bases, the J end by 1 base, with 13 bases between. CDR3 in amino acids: CASSMSTGLSYEQYF. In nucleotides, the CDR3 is TGTGCCAGTAGTATGTCAACAGGCCTATCCTACGAGCAGTACTTC.

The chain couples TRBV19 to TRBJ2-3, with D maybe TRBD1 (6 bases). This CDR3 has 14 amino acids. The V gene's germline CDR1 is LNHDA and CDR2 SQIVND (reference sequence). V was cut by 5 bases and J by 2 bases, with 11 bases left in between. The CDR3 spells CASSRDTVTDTQYF. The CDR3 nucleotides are TGTGCCAGTAGTCGGGACACAGTCACAGATACGCAGTATTTT.

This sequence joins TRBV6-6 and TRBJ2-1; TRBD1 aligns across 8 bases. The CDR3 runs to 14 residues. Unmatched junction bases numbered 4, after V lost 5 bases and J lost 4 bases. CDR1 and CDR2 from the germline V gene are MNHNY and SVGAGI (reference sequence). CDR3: CASSPGQGYNEQFF. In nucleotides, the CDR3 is TGTGCCAGCAGTCCCGGACAGGGTTACAATGAGCAGTTCTTC.

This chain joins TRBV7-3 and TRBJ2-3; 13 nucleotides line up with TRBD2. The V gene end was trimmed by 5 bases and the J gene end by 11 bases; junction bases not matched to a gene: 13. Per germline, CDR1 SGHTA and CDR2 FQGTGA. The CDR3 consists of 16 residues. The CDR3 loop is CASSPTGTSGARGQYF. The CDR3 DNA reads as TGTGCCAGCAGCCCTACGGGGACTAGCGGGGCCCGGGGGCAGTATTTT.

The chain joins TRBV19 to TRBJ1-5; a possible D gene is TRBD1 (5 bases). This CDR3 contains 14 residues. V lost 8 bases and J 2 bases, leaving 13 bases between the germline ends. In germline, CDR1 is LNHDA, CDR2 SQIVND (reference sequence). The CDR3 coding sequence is TGTGCCAGTCGGTCAGGGATCGGCAATCAGCCCCAGCATTTT. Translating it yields CASRSGIGNQPQHF.

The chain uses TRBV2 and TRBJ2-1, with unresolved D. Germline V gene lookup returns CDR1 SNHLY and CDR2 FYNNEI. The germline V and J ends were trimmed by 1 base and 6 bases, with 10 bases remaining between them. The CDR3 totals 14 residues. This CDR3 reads CASSEGRTTNEQFF. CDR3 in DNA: TGTGCCAGCAGTGAAGGGCGTACTACCAATGAGCAGTTCTTC.

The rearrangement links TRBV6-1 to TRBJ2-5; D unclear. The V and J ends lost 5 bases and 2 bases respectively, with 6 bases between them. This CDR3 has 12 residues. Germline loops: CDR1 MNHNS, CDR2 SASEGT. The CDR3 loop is CASSPLQETQYF. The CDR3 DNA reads TGTGCCAGCAGTCCCCTTCAAGAGACCCAGTACTTC.

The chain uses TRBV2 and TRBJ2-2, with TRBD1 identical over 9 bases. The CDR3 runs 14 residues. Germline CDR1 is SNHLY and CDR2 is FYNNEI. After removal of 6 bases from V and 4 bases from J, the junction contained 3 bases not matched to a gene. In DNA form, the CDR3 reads TGTGCCAGCAGCCGGGACAGGGCCACCGGGGAGCTGTTTTTT. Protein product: CASSRDRATGELFF.

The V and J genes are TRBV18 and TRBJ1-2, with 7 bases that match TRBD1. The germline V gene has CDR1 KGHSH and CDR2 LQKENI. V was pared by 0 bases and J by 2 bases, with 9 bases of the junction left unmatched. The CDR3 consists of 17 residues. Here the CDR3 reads CASSPPLGTGDNYGYTF. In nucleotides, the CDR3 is TGTGCCAGCTCACCACCGTTAGGTACAGGGGACAACTATGGCTACACCTTC.

CDR3 protein: CASSIGGAFYEQYF. Here the CDR3 DNA reads TGTGCCAGTAGTATAGGCGGGGCATTCTACGAGCAGTACTTC. The rearrangement links TRBV19 to TRBJ2-7, with D perhaps matching TRBD2 (6 bases). CDR3 length: 14 residues. Trimming cost V 1 base and J 3 bases, with 10 bases left between them. The V gene's germline CDR1 is LNHDA and CDR2 SQIVND (reference sequence).

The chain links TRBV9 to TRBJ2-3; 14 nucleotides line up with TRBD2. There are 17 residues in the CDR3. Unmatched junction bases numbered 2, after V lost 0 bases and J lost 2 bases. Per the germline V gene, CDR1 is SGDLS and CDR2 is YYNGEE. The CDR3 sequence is CASSVGLAGGLTDTQYF. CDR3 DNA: TGTGCCAGCAGCGTAGGACTAGCGGGGGGGCTCACAGATACGCAGTATTTT.

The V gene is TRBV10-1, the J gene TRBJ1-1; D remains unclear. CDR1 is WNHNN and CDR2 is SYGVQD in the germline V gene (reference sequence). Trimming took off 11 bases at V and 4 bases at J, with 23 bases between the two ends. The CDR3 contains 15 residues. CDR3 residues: CAAIAGPLGSTEAFF. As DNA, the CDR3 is TGCGCCGCCATAGCGGGTCCCCTCGGAAGCACTGAAGCTTTCTTT.

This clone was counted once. The CDR3: CASSLGLASTDTQYF. The CDR3 nucleotides are TGTGCCAGCTCACTAGGACTAGCTTCCACAGATACGCAGTATTTT. The chain joins TRBV18 to TRBJ2-3; 8 bases align to TRBD2. J gave up 2 bases and V 4 bases, and 5 bases lay outside the gene matches. The CDR3 length is 15 residues. Germline CDR1 reads KGHSH; CDR2 reads LQKENI.

The CDR3 sequence is CASRRTGSLSYGYTF. CDR3 nucleotide sequence: TGTGCCAGCAGACGAACCGGTAGTTTATCCTATGGCTACACCTTC. This chain uses TRBV27 with TRBJ1-2; no clear D. The CDR3 consists of 15 residues. V was pared by 6 bases and J by 4 bases, with 18 bases between. Germline assignment: CDR1 MNHEY and CDR2 SMNVEV (reference sequence).

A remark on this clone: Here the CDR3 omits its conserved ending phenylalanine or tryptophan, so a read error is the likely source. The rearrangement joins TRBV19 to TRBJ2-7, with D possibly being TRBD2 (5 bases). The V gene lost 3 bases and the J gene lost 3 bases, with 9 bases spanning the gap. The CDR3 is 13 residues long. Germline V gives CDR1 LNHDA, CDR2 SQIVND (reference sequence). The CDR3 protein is CASSMVRDYEQYL. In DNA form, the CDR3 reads TGTGCCAGTAGTATGGTTCGGGACTACGAGCAGTACCTC.

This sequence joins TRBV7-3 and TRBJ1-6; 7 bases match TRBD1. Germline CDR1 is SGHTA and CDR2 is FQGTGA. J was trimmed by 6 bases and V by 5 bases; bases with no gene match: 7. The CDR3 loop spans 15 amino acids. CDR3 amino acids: CASSTEGTANSPLHF. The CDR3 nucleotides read TGTGCCAGCAGCACCGAAGGGACAGCTAATTCACCCCTCCACTTT.

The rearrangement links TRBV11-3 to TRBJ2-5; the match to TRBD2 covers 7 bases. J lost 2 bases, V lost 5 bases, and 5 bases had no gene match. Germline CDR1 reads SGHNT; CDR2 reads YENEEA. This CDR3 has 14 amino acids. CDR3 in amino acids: CASSVSSGQETQYF. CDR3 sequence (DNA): TGTGCCAGCAGCGTCTCTAGCGGACAAGAGACCCAGTACTTC.

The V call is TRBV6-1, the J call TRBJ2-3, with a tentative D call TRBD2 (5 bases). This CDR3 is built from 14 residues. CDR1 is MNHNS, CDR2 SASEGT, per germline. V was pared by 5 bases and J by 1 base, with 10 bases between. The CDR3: CASSKLVGTDTQYF. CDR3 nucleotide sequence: TGTGCCAGCAGTAAACTAGTGGGCACAGATACGCAGTATTTT.

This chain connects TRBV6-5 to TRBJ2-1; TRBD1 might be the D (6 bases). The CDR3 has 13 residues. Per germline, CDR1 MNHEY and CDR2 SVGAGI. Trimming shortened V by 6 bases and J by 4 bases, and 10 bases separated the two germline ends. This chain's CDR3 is CASRGGGYNEQFF. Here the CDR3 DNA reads TGTGCCAGCAGAGGGGGTGGGTACAATGAGCAGTTCTTC.

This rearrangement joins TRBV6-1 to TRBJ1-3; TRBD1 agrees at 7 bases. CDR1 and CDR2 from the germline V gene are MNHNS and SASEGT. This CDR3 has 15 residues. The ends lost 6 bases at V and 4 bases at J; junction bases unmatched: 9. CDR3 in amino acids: CASREIQGKGNTIYF. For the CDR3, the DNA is TGTGCCAGCAGGGAGATACAGGGGAAGGGAAACACCATATATTTT.

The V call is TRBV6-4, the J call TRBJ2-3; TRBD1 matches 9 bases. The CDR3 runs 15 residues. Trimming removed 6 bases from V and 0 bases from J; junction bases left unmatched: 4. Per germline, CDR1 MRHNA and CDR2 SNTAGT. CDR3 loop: CASRQGATSTDTQYF. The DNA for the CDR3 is TGTGCCAGCAGACAGGGGGCTACTAGCACAGATACGCAGTATTTT.

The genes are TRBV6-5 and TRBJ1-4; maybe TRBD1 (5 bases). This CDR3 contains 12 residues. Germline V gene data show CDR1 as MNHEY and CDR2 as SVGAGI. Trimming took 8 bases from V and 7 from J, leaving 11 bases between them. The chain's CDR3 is CASSQTGEKLFF. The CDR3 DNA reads TGTGCCAGCTCCCAAACAGGTGAAAAACTGTTTTTT.